Included here is one T cell receptor beta chain sequence, with context. This sample is drawn from a study of blood T cell repertoires in COVID-19. This CDR3 contains 13 residues. CDR1 KGHSH and CDR2 LQKENI come from the germline V gene. V was clipped by 3 bases and J by 7 bases, with 10 bases between them. Here immunoSEQ multiplex PCR was the method, and the copy in TCRdb shows in-frame clones only, minus some. The sample includes approximately 230,000 clones, around 82% seen only once; the top ten take 4.5% to 5%. The source of this sequence is a woman older than 75 with active or convalescent COVID-19. Sequencing was done on a sample of peripheral blood. The rearrangement joins TRBV18 to TRBJ1-5; D is unclear. The CDR3: CASSPTFEQPQHF. The CDR3 DNA follows: TGTGCCAGCTCACCTACTTTCGAGCAGCCCCAGCATTTT.